This T cell receptor (beta chain) was identified in a study of T-cell memory formation after mild COVID-19. Each CDR3 protein is one row after TCRdb ran MiXCR on the 5' RACE reads. The sample records over 10,000 distinct CDR3 sequences, roughly 15% being singletons. This clonotype showed up many times. Trimming took off 3 bases at V and 2 bases at J, with 13 bases between the two ends. CDR3 length: 15 residues. Germline V gene lookup returns CDR1 MDHEN and CDR2 SYDVKM. The source of this sequence is a man aged 18 to 30 who had mild COVID-19 (a few samples of this study predate the infection). Cell type and time point are not known. Sequencing was performed on PBMCs or a T cell subset sorted from them (not recorded which). The chain carries TRBV28 and TRBJ1-2, with D perhaps matching TRBD1 (5 bases). CDR3 loop: CASSFAGPGNYGYTF. CDR3 coding DNA: TGTGCCAGCAGTTTTGCGGGACCTGGCAACTATGGCTACACCTTC.